The entry that follows covers one T cell receptor beta chain sequence. What it binds is not known. Possible read error: a much larger clone is one base away. Enrollment excluded any patients with other autoimmune diseases, uncontrolled infections, pregnancy or lactation. Clinical symptoms, serum thyroxine, TRAb, thyroid ultrasound and orbital computed tomography were relied on for diagnosis. This entry comes from a study of Graves' ophthalmopathy and Graves' hyperthyroidism. Looking at the study overall: Before any treatment was given, at initial diagnosis, peripheral blood was collected. Study-wide findings and caveats: In separating ophthalmopathy from stable hyperthyroidism, a 13-signature model achieved roughly 90% sensitivity and 81.08% specificity.

The CDR3 covers 15 residues. CDR1 is MDHEN, CDR2 SYDVKM, per germline. RNA transcripts were the source from which TCR beta CDR3 regions were amplified. The authors performed first-round RT-PCR with HTBI primers and then a second-round multiplex PCR. TCRdb analysed the multiplex PCR reads with MiXCR anew, one entry per CDR3 protein. The sample holds about 400,000 distinct CDR3 sequences, under 25% seen once. V usage is TRBV28 and J usage is TRBJ2-5; TRBD1 aligns across 8 bases. This TCR was sampled from a woman younger than 30 with stable Graves' hyperthyroidism. Sequenced: peripheral blood. The CDR3 loop reads CASSKMQGAIETKYF. The CDR3 DNA reads as TGTGCCAGCAGTAAAATGCAGGGGGCTATAGAGACCAAGTACTTC.